A selection of T cell receptor beta chains follows, all from one sample in a study of blood T cell repertoires in COVID-19. Clones were read by immunoSEQ multiplex PCR, and TCRdb kept only the in-frame ones, dropping some. This table holds 150,000 to 200,000 clones, 80% to 85% found once. The source material was peripheral blood. The source of these receptors is a human donor with acute or convalescent COVID-19. The donor label of this sample is uncertain. Each CDR3 is given with its conserved first and last residue. Fields, in order: clone size, V gene, J gene, D gene, CDR3 protein, CDR3 DNA. D genes are given only for firm matches. A clone size is listed for some rows: how often the clone was seen (once, few, many), or a class if it is expanded.

clone_size: NA; v_call: TRBV13; j_call: TRBJ1-4; d_call: NA; cdr3_aa: CASSNYGRAEEKLFF; cdr3_nt: TGTGCCAGCAGCAATTACGGCAGGGCAGAAGAAAAACTGTTTTTT
clone_size: NA; v_call: TRBV18; j_call: TRBJ1-5; d_call: NA; cdr3_aa: CASSPGGDQPQHF; cdr3_nt: TGTGCCAGCTCACCAGGGGGCGATCAGCCCCAGCATTTT
clone_size: NA; v_call: TRBV7-9; j_call: TRBJ2-3; d_call: TRBD1; cdr3_aa: CASSLAQQGYGTDTQYF; cdr3_nt: TGTGCCAGCAGCTTAGCGCAACAGGGGTACGGGACAGATACGCAGTATTTT
clone_size: NA; v_call: TRBV18; j_call: TRBJ2-7; d_call: NA; cdr3_aa: CASSPSNSPYEQYF; cdr3_nt: TGTGCCAGCTCACCATCGAACAGCCCCTACGAGCAGTACTTC
clone_size: NA; v_call: TRBV14; j_call: TRBJ1-2; d_call: TRBD1; cdr3_aa: CASSQERGRYGDGYTF; cdr3_nt: TGTGCCAGCAGCCAAGAGAGGGGGCGGTATGGGGATGGCTACACCTTC
clone_size: NA; v_call: TRBV7-9; j_call: TRBJ1-1; d_call: TRBD1; cdr3_aa: CASSGGTVFEAFF; cdr3_nt: TGTGCCAGCAGCGGGGGGACAGTGTTTGAAGCTTTCTTT
clone_size: once; v_call: TRBV5-1; j_call: TRBJ1-2; d_call: TRBD1; cdr3_aa: CASSLVGTEDGYTF; cdr3_nt: TGCGCCAGCAGCTTGGTTGGGACAGAGGATGGCTACACCTTC
clone_size: NA; v_call: TRBV6-6; j_call: TRBJ1-2; d_call: TRBD1; cdr3_aa: CASSYEQGGHYTF; cdr3_nt: TGTGCCAGCAGTTACGAACAGGGGGGTCACTACACCTTC
clone_size: NA; v_call: TRBV19; j_call: TRBJ2-7; d_call: TRBD2; cdr3_aa: CASSIQVTGGEQYF; cdr3_nt: TGTGCCAGTAGTATCCAGGTAACGGGGGGCGAGCAGTACTTC
clone_size: NA; v_call: TRBV9; j_call: TRBJ2-5; d_call: TRBD1; cdr3_aa: CASSEGDRGLVKTQYF; cdr3_nt: TGTGCCAGCAGCGAGGGGGACAGGGGGCTCGTGAAGACCCAGTACTTC
clone_size: NA; v_call: TRBV5-1; j_call: TRBJ2-1; d_call: TRBD1; cdr3_aa: CASSLAPGGSYNEQFF; cdr3_nt: TGCGCCAGCAGCCTTGCCCCAGGGGGCTCCTACAATGAGCAGTTCTTC
clone_size: NA; v_call: TRBV18; j_call: TRBJ1-1; d_call: NA; cdr3_aa: CASLGTFNTEAFF; cdr3_nt: TGTGCCAGCCTTGGGACATTTAACACTGAAGCTTTCTTT
clone_size: NA; v_call: TRBV6-5; j_call: TRBJ2-7; d_call: TRBD1; cdr3_aa: CASSPMLGGSEQYF; cdr3_nt: TGTGCCAGCAGCCCCATGTTAGGGGGCAGCGAGCAGTACTTC
clone_size: once; v_call: TRBV5-6; j_call: TRBJ1-2; d_call: TRBD1; cdr3_aa: CASSRIQQGNNGYTF; cdr3_nt: TGTGCCAGCAGCCGCATTCAACAGGGGAATAATGGCTACACCTTC
clone_size: NA; v_call: TRBV29-1; j_call: TRBJ2-5; d_call: NA; cdr3_aa: CSVVEGQETQYF; cdr3_nt: TGCAGCGTTGTGGAGGGTCAAGAGACCCAGTACTTC
clone_size: once; v_call: TRBV7-6; j_call: TRBJ2-2; d_call: NA; cdr3_aa: CASSPRTDHLNTGELFF; cdr3_nt: TGTGCCAGCAGCCCCCGGACAGACCACCTCAACACCGGGGAGCTGTTTTTT
clone_size: NA; v_call: TRBV15; j_call: TRBJ1-5; d_call: TRBD1; cdr3_aa: CATSVGDRDNQPQHF; cdr3_nt: TGTGCCACCAGCGTAGGGGACAGGGACAATCAGCCCCAGCATTTT
clone_size: NA; v_call: TRBV11-3; j_call: TRBJ1-4; d_call: TRBD1; cdr3_aa: CASSIGQGHNEKLFF; cdr3_nt: TGTGCCAGCAGCATCGGACAGGGACATAATGAAAAACTGTTTTTT
clone_size: NA; v_call: TRBV30; j_call: TRBJ1-2; d_call: TRBD1; cdr3_aa: CASHRGPYGYTF; cdr3_nt: TGTGCCTCCCACAGGGGTCCCTATGGCTACACCTTC
clone_size: NA; v_call: TRBV2; j_call: TRBJ2-5; d_call: TRBD2; cdr3_aa: CASILAGGQETQYF; cdr3_nt: TGTGCCAGCATCCTAGCGGGGGGGCAAGAGACCCAGTACTTC
clone_size: NA; v_call: TRBV7-6; j_call: TRBJ1-3; d_call: NA; cdr3_aa: CASSLSSGREGSGNTIYF; cdr3_nt: TGTGCCAGCAGCTTAAGCTCGGGCAGGGAAGGCTCTGGAAACACCATATATTTT
clone_size: few; v_call: TRBV5-1; j_call: TRBJ1-2; d_call: NA; cdr3_aa: CASREGLYGYTF; cdr3_nt: TGCGCCAGCAGGGAGGGGCTCTATGGCTACACCTTC
clone_size: NA; v_call: TRBV12-5; j_call: TRBJ1-3; d_call: NA; cdr3_aa: CASTGSGNTIYF; cdr3_nt: TGTGCTAGTACAGGGTCTGGAAACACCATATATTTT
clone_size: NA; v_call: TRBV30; j_call: TRBJ1-2; d_call: NA; cdr3_aa: CAWSPGGHGYTF; cdr3_nt: TGTGCCTGGAGCCCGGGGGGCCATGGCTACACCTTC
clone_size: NA; v_call: TRBV25-1; j_call: TRBJ1-4; d_call: TRBD1; cdr3_aa: CASSDRRGQSEKLFF; cdr3_nt: TGTGCCAGCAGTGACCGGAGGGGGCAATCTGAAAAACTGTTTTTT
clone_size: NA; v_call: TRBV5-1; j_call: TRBJ2-1; d_call: TRBD2; cdr3_aa: CASSPPGLVSYNEQFF; cdr3_nt: TGCGCCAGCAGCCCCCCCGGACTAGTCTCATACAATGAGCAGTTCTTC
clone_size: NA; v_call: TRBV30; j_call: TRBJ1-1; d_call: NA; cdr3_aa: CAWTPTVMNTEAFF; cdr3_nt: TGTGCCTGGACTCCGACAGTCATGAACACTGAAGCTTTCTTT
clone_size: NA; v_call: TRBV6-1; j_call: TRBJ2-7; d_call: NA; cdr3_aa: CASREDRFSYEQYF; cdr3_nt: TGTGCCAGCAGGGAAGACAGGTTCTCCTACGAGCAGTACTTC